The 31 T cell receptor beta chains listed next were all sequenced from one sample in a study of sequential checkpoint blockade in melanoma. The sample's treatment: randomized to nivolumab then ipilimumab (arm A) or the reverse (arm B). Sequencing was performed with immunoSEQ multiplex PCR; in TCRdb, only in-frame clones are kept and a portion is missing. The data hold 17,000 or so clones, with roughly 73% observed a single time. Sequenced here: CD8+ T cells sorted from blood (inferred from file names), sampled from a patient given nivolumab and ipilimumab in sequence. These receptors all come from a human donor with melanoma.

J is TRBJ2-7 and V is TRBV12-5; 10 nucleotides match TRBD1. The CDR3 is 16 residues long. Germline V gene sequence: CDR1 LGHNT, CDR2 FRNRAP. V lost 2 bases and J lost 2; bases outside the gene matches: 6. In nucleotides, the CDR3 is TGTGCTAGTGGTTTGACCGGGACAGGGGTGGCCTACGAGCAGTACTTC. Its protein is CASGLTGTGVAYEQYF.

V is TRBV9 and J is TRBJ2-4; D may be TRBD2 (5 bases). The ends were cut back, 0 bases at V and 8 bases at J, with 12 bases in the middle. The CDR3 loop spans 14 amino acids. Germline assignment: CDR1 SGDLS and CDR2 YYNGEE. The CDR3 loop reads CASSVAGDAYIQYF. The DNA for the CDR3 is TGTGCCAGCAGCGTAGCCGGGGATGCATACATTCAGTACTTC.

The V and J genes are TRBV4-2 and TRBJ2-7, with TRBD2 identical over 13 bases. After removal of 4 bases from V and 7 bases from J, the junction contained 13 bases not matched to a gene. Germline loops: CDR1 LGHNA, CDR2 YNFKEQ. This CDR3 has 17 residues. CDR3 region: CASSPDRLAGGLIEQYF. CDR3 nucleotides: TGTGCCAGCAGCCCGGACCGACTAGCGGGGGGCCTAATTGAGCAGTACTTC.

The V call is TRBV9, the J call TRBJ1-5, with TRBD1 identical over 7 bases. Germline CDR1 reads SGDLS; CDR2 reads YYNGEE. Trimming at V came to 4 bases and at J to 6 bases, leaving 13 bases not matched to a gene. The CDR3 extends over 16 amino acids. CDR3 in DNA: TGTGCCAGCAGCCCATCTGGGGCAGGGGGTACTCAGCCCCAGCATTTT. It specifies CASSPSGAGGTQPQHF.

The DNA of the CDR3 is TGTGCCAGCAGATCCCGGGAGGGGCTTGAAAAACTGTTTTTT. Amino acids: CASRSREGLEKLFF. The V call is TRBV6-1, the J call TRBJ1-4, with D possibly being TRBD1 (5 bases). V lost 6 bases to trimming and J lost 7 bases, with 15 bases between them. The CDR3 loop spans 14 amino acids. CDR1 is MNHNS and CDR2 is SASEGT in the germline V gene.

The rearrangement links TRBV7-3 to TRBJ1-6; TRBD1 might be the D (6 bases). Trimming removed 3 bases from V and 3 bases from J, with 12 bases in between. This CDR3 has 16 amino acids. Looked up from germline, CDR1 is SGHTA and CDR2 is FQGTGA. CDR3 sequence: CASSFRGLGYNSPLHF. The CDR3 region has the DNA TGTGCCAGCAGCTTCAGGGGTTTGGGCTATAATTCACCCCTCCACTTT.

This sequence joins TRBV9 and TRBJ2-7, with a possible D match to TRBD1 (6 bases). Trimming took 3 bases from V and 4 from J, leaving 14 bases between them. Germline V gives CDR1 SGDLS, CDR2 YYNGEE. The CDR3 contains 14 residues. CDR3 sequence: CASSAPNRDYEQYF. CDR3 coding DNA: TGTGCCAGCAGCGCCCCAAACAGGGATTACGAGCAGTACTTC.

This chain links TRBV7-9 with TRBJ2-1, with D unclear. V gave up 5 bases and J gave up 8 bases, with 10 bases separating them. The CDR3 contains 12 residues. Germline CDR1 reads SEHNR; CDR2 reads FQNEAQ (reference sequence). CDR3 DNA sequence: TGTGCCAGCAGCCCGGAGACTGATGAGCAGTTCTTC. It translates to CASSPETDEQFF.

This clone has more than one count but fewer than ten. The junction departs from germline at one end; a sequencing error may be responsible. CDR3 coding DNA: TGTGCCAGCAGCTTGGGGCTAGCGGGGGCCAAAAATGTGCAGTTCTTC. Translated, it gives CASSLGLAGAKNVQFF. The genes are TRBV5-4 and TRBJ2-1; 10 bases are a match to TRBD2. The CDR3 has 16 amino acids. Germline V gene data show CDR1 as SGHNT and CDR2 as YYREEE (reference sequence).

The chain has TRBV2 and TRBJ2-1, with 7 bases aligning to TRBD2. V shed 6 bases, J shed 0 bases, and the junction held 5 bases outside the gene matches. CDR3 length: 15 amino acids. Germline-derived CDR1 and CDR2 are SNHLY and FYNNEI. The CDR3 sequence is CASRWRGSSYNEQFF. The CDR3, as DNA: TGTGCCAGCAGATGGCGGGGGAGCTCCTACAATGAGCAGTTCTTC.

This rearrangement joins TRBV6-5 to TRBJ2-2; D gene unclear. V shed 4 bases and J shed 8 bases, with 20 bases lying between them. CDR1 is MNHEY, CDR2 SVGAGI, per germline. The CDR3 covers 16 residues. CDR3 nucleotides: TGTGCCAGCAGTTTCACGTCTCATCTATTCCTTGGGGAGCTGTTTTTT. Amino acids: CASSFTSHLFLGELFF.

The V call is TRBV27, the J call TRBJ2-2; 7 nucleotides align to TRBD1. The junction had 2 bases not matched to a gene; V was cut back by 4 bases and J by 6 bases. CDR3 length: 13 residues. Germline lookup yields CDR1 MNHEY and CDR2 SMNVEV (reference sequence). This CDR3 reads CASSYQGAGELFF. The CDR3 nucleotides read TGTGCCAGCAGTTATCAGGGGGCCGGGGAGCTGTTTTTT.

CDR3 protein: CASSSRNEQFF. The CDR3 DNA is TGTGCCAGCAGCTCGCGCAATGAGCAGTTCTTC. The chain is built from TRBV7-8 and TRBJ2-1; no definite D call. Per germline, CDR1 SGHVS and CDR2 FQNEAQ. CDR3 length: 11 residues. Trimming cost V 4 bases and J 6 bases, with 4 bases left between them.

This clone has more than one count but fewer than ten. The chain couples TRBV6-6 to TRBJ1-6, with 7 bases fitting TRBD1. Germline V gene sequence: CDR1 MNHNY, CDR2 SVGAGI (reference sequence). The CDR3 length is 13 residues. V dropped 5 bases and J dropped 9; count of bases not matched to a gene: 4. CDR3 protein: CASSQGEGSPLHF. The CDR3 DNA follows: TGTGCCAGCAGTCAGGGGGAAGGTTCACCCCTCCACTTT.

This clone was seen a few times. This chain joins TRBV4-1 and TRBJ1-1; D not resolved. Germline assignment: CDR1 MGHRA and CDR2 YSYEKL. The CDR3 length is 18 residues. V was shortened by 6 bases and J by 0 bases, with 23 bases between the two germline ends. The CDR3 sequence is CASSQPPGGVMMNTEAFF. CDR3 coding DNA: TGCGCCAGCAGTCAACCGCCTGGTGGAGTAATGATGAACACTGAAGCTTTCTTT.

About this clone itself: An end of the junction differs from the germline gene, which may be a read error. The rearrangement uses TRBV20-1 and TRBJ1-1, with a weak D call TRBD1 (5 bases). The germline V gene encodes CDR1 DFQATT and CDR2 SNEGSKA (reference sequence). The CDR3 consists of 9 residues. CDR3 nucleotide sequence: TGCAGTGCCGGCCGACAGACAGTTTTT. Protein product: CSAGRQTVF.

The chain links TRBV19 to TRBJ2-7; 10 positions agree with TRBD2. The CDR3 runs to 15 residues. Trimming cost V 5 bases and J 1 base; bases outside gene matches: 5. Per the germline V gene, CDR1 is LNHDA and CDR2 is SQIVND (reference sequence). The CDR3 reads CASSWELAGSYEQYF. As DNA, the CDR3 is TGTGCCAGTAGTTGGGAACTAGCGGGGTCCTACGAGCAGTACTTC.

This clone came up a few times. The rearrangement uses TRBV11-2 and TRBJ2-1; 7 bases line up with TRBD2. The junction had 6 bases not matched to a gene; V was cut back by 9 bases and J by 1 base. Germline assignment: CDR1 SGHAT and CDR2 FQNNGV. The CDR3 runs 14 residues. CDR3 protein: CASSGLESYNEQFF. CDR3 DNA sequence: TGTGCCAGTTCAGGACTAGAGTCCTACAATGAGCAGTTCTTC. The whole variable domain, filled in from reference TRBV11-2 and TRBJ2-1, reads EAGVAQSPRYKIIEKRQSVAFWCNPISGHATLYWYQQILGQGPKLLIQFQNNGVVDDSQLPKDRFSAERLKGVDSTLKIQPAKLEDSAVYLCASSGLESYNEQFFGPGTRLTVL.

The rearrangement links TRBV6-4 to TRBJ2-3; 10 positions agree with TRBD1. The ends lost 2 bases at V and 4 bases at J; junction bases unmatched: 0. The V gene's germline CDR1 is MRHNA and CDR2 SNTAGT. The CDR3 is made up of 14 amino acids. Here the CDR3 reads CASSDGQGADTQYF. CDR3 bases: TGTGCCAGCAGTGACGGACAGGGGGCAGATACGCAGTATTTT.

The J gene is TRBJ2-7, the V gene TRBV19, with D perhaps matching TRBD2 (7 bases). Germline loops: CDR1 LNHDA, CDR2 SQIVND (reference sequence). The CDR3 has 13 amino acids. The CDR3 here is CAAGAGLSYEQYF. CDR3 DNA sequence: TGTGCGGCGGGGGCAGGCCTTTCCTACGAGCAGTACTTC. The full variable domain, with the rest looked up from reference TRBV19 and TRBJ2-7, is DGGITQSPKYLFRKEGQNVTLSCEQNLNHDAMYWYRQDPGQGLRLIYYSQIVNDFQKGDIAEGYSVSREKKESFPLTVTSAQKNPTAFYLCAAGAGLSYEQYFGPGTRLTVT.

V is TRBV5-1 and J is TRBJ1-4, with 7 bases identical to TRBD1. Germline CDR1 SGHRS, CDR2 YFSETQ. V lost 0 bases to trimming and J lost 3 bases; unmatched junction nucleotides: 8. The CDR3 extends over 17 amino acids. DNA of the CDR3: TGCGCCAGCAGCTTGGCGACAGGGTATACGGCTAATGAAAAACTGTTTTTT. Translated: CASSLATGYTANEKLFF.

CDR3 DNA: TGTGCCAGCAGCGTAGGCTCAGCAGATACGCAGTATTTT. Translating gives CASSVGSADTQYF. This chain links TRBV9 with TRBJ2-3; D ambiguous. Germline V CDR1 and CDR2: SGDLS, YYNGEE. V lost 0 bases, J lost 4 bases, and 6 bases lay in between. The CDR3 length is 13 residues.

The chain links TRBV7-3 to TRBJ2-1; perhaps TRBD2 as D (5 bases). The germline V and J ends were trimmed by 5 bases and 7 bases, with 12 bases remaining between them. The germline V gene encodes CDR1 SGHTA and CDR2 FQGTGA. The CDR3 has 13 amino acids. CDR3: CASSQDLVNEQFF. The DNA for the CDR3 is TGTGCCAGCAGCCAGGACTTGGTGAATGAGCAGTTCTTC.

This chain uses TRBV7-9 with TRBJ2-7; 7 nucleotides match TRBD1. The germline V gene encodes CDR1 SEHNR and CDR2 FQNEAQ (reference sequence). V lost 5 bases and J lost 0; bases outside the gene matches: 4. The CDR3 has 14 amino acids. The DNA of the CDR3 is TGTGCCAGCAGCGACGGACAGGACTCCTACGAGCAGTACTTC. This encodes CASSDGQDSYEQYF.

V is TRBV29-1 and J is TRBJ2-1, with no clear D. Germline values: CDR1 SQVTM, CDR2 ANQGSEA. The CDR3 spans 13 residues. V dropped 4 bases and J dropped 3 bases, with 10 bases sitting between them. CDR3 in DNA: TGCAGCGTTGGGGCTGACAACTACAATGAGCAGTTCTTC. This translates into CSVGADNYNEQFF.

This clone was seen only once. CDR3 nucleotides: TGTGCCAGCAGCTCCACGGGGGAAGAGGGTGGCTACACCTTC. Translating it yields CASSSTGEEGGYTF. The chain combines TRBV7-9 with TRBJ1-2, with D possibly being TRBD1 (5 bases). Germline values: CDR1 SEHNR, CDR2 FQNEAQ (reference sequence). The CDR3 is 14 amino acids. Trimming stripped 4 bases from V and 7 bases from J, with 16 bases between.

The chain is built from TRBV21-1 and TRBJ2-2; the tabulated D call, TRBD2, remains unverified against the DNA. TRBV21-1 is recorded as a pseudogene. The CDR3 sequence is 17 residues long. CDR3 nucleotide sequence: TGTGCCAGCAGCTCGGGACTAGCGGGGGCCAACACCGGGGAGCTGTTTTTT. Translation: CASSSGLAGANTGELFF.

This clone was found a few times. V gene TRBV7-9 combines with J gene TRBJ2-7; D is ambiguous. Germline lookup yields CDR1 SEHNR and CDR2 FQNEAQ (reference sequence). V was shortened by 6 bases and J by 5 bases, with 8 bases between the two germline ends. The CDR3 consists of 11 residues. The CDR3 DNA sequence: TGTGCCAGCAGACTCCTAGACGAGCAGTACTTC. Residues: CASRLLDEQYF. Full variable domain (missing parts from reference TRBV7-9 and TRBJ2-7): DTGVSQNPRHKITKRGQNVTFRCDPISEHNRLYWYRQTLGQGPEFLTYFQNEAQLEKSRLLSDRFSAERPKGSFSTLEIQRTEQGDSAMYLCASRLLDEQYFGPGTRLTVT.

V and J are TRBV9 and TRBJ1-2; D unclear. CDR3 length: 12 residues. Per the germline V gene, CDR1 is SGDLS and CDR2 is YYNGEE. The V gene lost 2 bases and the J gene lost 7 bases, with 9 bases spanning the gap. For the CDR3, the DNA is TGTGCCAGCAGCGTGGGCAACGCTGGCTACACCTTC. This codes for CASSVGNAGYTF. The variable domain in full, with the rest retrieved from reference TRBV9 and TRBJ1-2, is DSGVTQTPKHLITATGQRVTLRCSPRSGDLSVYWYQQSLDQGLQFLIQYYNGEERAKGNILERFSAQQFPDLHSELNLSSLELGDSALYFCASSVGNAGYTFGSGTRLTVV.

This clone was detected only once. J is TRBJ2-2 and V is TRBV6-5; weak D call: TRBD2 (7 bases). V dropped 2 bases and J dropped 7 bases, with 17 bases sitting between them. CDR1 and CDR2 from the germline V gene are MNHEY and SVGAGI. This CDR3 is 16 amino acids long. In DNA form, the CDR3 reads TGTGCCAGCAGTTACGAAACTAGCGAGGGGGGCGGGGAGCTGTTTTTT. Encoded protein: CASSYETSEGGGELFF.

This clone was recorded once. The CDR3 loop reads CASSFRGQITYGYTF. CDR3 DNA: TGTGCCAGCAGCTTTAGGGGGCAGATAACTTATGGCTACACCTTC. The chain combines TRBV5-6 with TRBJ1-2, with TRBD1 identical over 7 bases. Trimming at V came to 2 bases and at J to 5 bases, leaving 9 bases not matched to a gene. Germline values: CDR1 SGHDT, CDR2 YYEEEE. This CDR3 comprises 15 residues.